Listed here is a single T cell receptor (beta chain). The antigen this receptor binds is unknown. Base qualities are not at hand, and no much larger clone is one base apart. The trim is 0 bases for V and 3 bases for J, with a gap of 13 bases between the germline ends. The germline V gene (reference sequence) provides CDR1 SGHNT and CDR2 YYREEE. Inclusive of the bounding cysteine and phenylalanine, the CDR3 is 15 residues long. Kept here is only the CDR3 DNA, which spans 45 bases and is read in frame from base 1. TCRbeta CDR3 regions were sequenced with the immunoSEQ Assay. After extraction, genomic DNA underwent amplification by bias-controlled multiplex PCR, followed by high-throughput sequencing. The authors' pipeline ran thus. To quantify the absolute abundance of every unique TCRbeta CDR3 region, sequences were collapsed and filtered. T cell fraction was estimated by normalizing TCRbeta template counts to usable DNA, with usable DNA measured through amplification of reference genes found in all nucleated cells. Repertoire TCRs were annotated as SARS-CoV-2-specific when V gene, CDR3 amino acid sequence and J gene were exactly matched to a known reactive TCR set. MIRA supplied the reference SARS-CoV-2 TCR set, which was filtered for enrichment in COVID-19-positive ImmuneCODE repertoires so that public or cross-reactive TCRs were removed. Using the MIRA antigens, annotated TCRs were further analysed by specific ORF or by position within an ORF. Breadth was defined as annotated unique rearrangements over total unique productive rearrangements; depth was the summed frequency of those rearrangements. Two-sided Wilcoxon rank-sum tests were applied when comparing TCR breadth between groups. TCRdb retrieved this table from immuneACCESS and kept in-frame rearrangements only. Not all clones are present; in checked studies, unresolved V genes account for under half, and no reason is known for the remainder. The V and J calls and clone size were taken over from that table, and D and trimming were inferred from the DNA. A total of about 350,000 clones appear in this sample, 86% of them only once. The ten largest clones take up about 10% of the sample.

According to the study, the label for this sample's treatment or condition signals: about 20 received Ad26.COV2.S at low or high dose, single or two shots; about 5 received placebo; per-sample allocation not given. Repertoires of vaccine and placebo recipients were sequenced from samples collected on day 63 after the first injection. In Cohort 1b, 25 or so adults aged 18-55 years were enrolled at a single site in Boston, USA, between 29 July and 7 August 2020. Ad26.COV2.S was a replication-incompetent adenovirus type 26 vector expressing a prefusion-stabilized SARS-CoV-2 spike protein from the original Wuhan strain. This sample stems from a study of Ad26.COV2.S vaccination and SARS-CoV-2 variants (dated by TCRdb to the early 2020s). With regard to the full study: Vaccine-arm donors came from COV1001, a multicentre, randomized, double-blind, placebo-controlled phase I-IIa trial of Ad26.COV2.S in healthy adults. Dosing of Ad26.COV2.S was intramuscular, at either 5x10^10 or 1x10^11 viral particles, delivered as one shot or as two shots spaced 56 days apart. TCRbeta repertoire sequencing served as the tool for gauging how specific and how broad the SARS-CoV-2-reactive T cell receptors were following Ad26.COV2.S vaccination. A total of around 32 samples were included in the TCR-sequenced set, comprising approximately 20 Ad26.COV2.S vaccine recipients, 5 placebo recipients and 8 SARS-CoV-2 convalescent individuals. Trial participants were randomized into five groups of five, in which low-dose or high-dose Ad26.COV2.S was given once or twice, or placebo was given on both occasions. Throughout the experiments and outcome assessment, investigators stayed blinded to trial group allocation. Beyond this particular receptor, the publication reports: Vaccine and placebo recipients had similar non-spike TCR breadth, a finding consistent with the vaccine containing only spike. It was noted by the authors that total T cell responses may have been underestimated by the TCR breadth and depth analyses. Higher spike-specific TCR breadth was observed in Ad26.COV2.S recipients than in placebo recipients (P = 0.0014). After vaccination, spike-specific CD8+ and CD4+ T cell responses were reported to show substantial breadth. Comparing responses between vaccine doses or regimens was not something the study was powered to do.

Rearrangement joined TRBV5-4 to TRBJ2-7; a confident D gene designation cannot be given. The sequence was obtained from a person between 18 and 60 years old who received the Ad26.COV2.S COVID-19 vaccine or a placebo. The sequenced sample was peripheral blood, obtained in a trial of Ad26.COV2.S vaccine versus placebo. The nucleotide sequence is given as TGTGCCAGCAGCTTGGATCATGGCCTGGTCTACGAGCAGTACTTC. This encodes CASSLDHGLVYEQYF.